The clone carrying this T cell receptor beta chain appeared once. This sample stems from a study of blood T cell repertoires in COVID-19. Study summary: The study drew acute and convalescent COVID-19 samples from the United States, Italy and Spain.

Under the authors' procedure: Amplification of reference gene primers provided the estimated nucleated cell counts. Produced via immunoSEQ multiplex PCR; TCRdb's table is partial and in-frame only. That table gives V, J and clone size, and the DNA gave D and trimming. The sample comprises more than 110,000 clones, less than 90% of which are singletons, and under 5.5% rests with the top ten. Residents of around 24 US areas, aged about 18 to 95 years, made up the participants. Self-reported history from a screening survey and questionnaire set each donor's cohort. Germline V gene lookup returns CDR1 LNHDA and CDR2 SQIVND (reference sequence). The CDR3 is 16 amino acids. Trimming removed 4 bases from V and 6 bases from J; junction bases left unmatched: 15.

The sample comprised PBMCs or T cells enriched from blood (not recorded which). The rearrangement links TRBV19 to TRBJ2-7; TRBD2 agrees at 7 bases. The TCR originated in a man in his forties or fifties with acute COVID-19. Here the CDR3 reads CASSTRGGGAGVEQYF. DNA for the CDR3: TGTGCCAGTAGTACCCGGGGTGGCGGTGCGGGAGTCGAGCAGTACTTC.